The subject of this entry is one T cell receptor (beta chain). Its antigen is not identified. This entry is derived from a study of T-cell reconstitution after alpha-beta-depleted transplantation in children. General study results and limits: Roughly two months post-transplant, alpha-beta T cells reportedly originated from several hundred graft clones that had expanded. At day 60, the high TCRbeta diversity found in some patients originated from recipient T cells and thymic progenitors that had survived. Newly generated T cells supplied most T-cell counts and diversity one year post-transplant.

CDR3 size: 13 residues. Germline values: CDR1 SGHRS, CDR2 YFSETQ. Unique molecular identifiers were used to barcode this TCRbeta library. TCRdb passed the PCR reads through MiXCR, listing each CDR3 protein once. This table has about 980,000 distinct CDR3 sequences, about 31% appearing once. Sequencing was performed on PBMCs, mostly from graft donor cells, taken 360 days after TCRalphabeta/CD19-depleted stem cell transplant. This chain connects TRBV5-1 to TRBJ2-1; 9 bases align to TRBD1. The sequence was obtained from a boy in the first two years of life who had a stem cell transplant for SCID, so the T cells may come from the graft donor. CDR3 sequence reads: CAGRDRAGNEQFF. CDR3 in DNA: TGCGCGGGTCGGGACAGGGCGGGCAATGAGCAGTTCTTC.